This note documents a single T cell receptor beta chain sequence. The ends were cut back, 0 bases at V and 8 bases at J, with 8 bases in the middle. This CDR3 comprises 12 residues. Germline assignment: CDR1 SGHRS and CDR2 YFSETQ. The sample belongs to a study of radiotherapy plus CTLA-4 blockade in lung cancer. Profiling relied on immunoSEQ multiplex PCR, and the TCRdb table lists in-frame clones only, not all of them. The repertoire has under 50,000 clones, 75% to 80% of them found once; the top ten carry 20% to 25%. The receptor was isolated from a human donor with non-small cell lung cancer that progressed on radiotherapy plus ipilimumab. J is TRBJ1-2 and V is TRBV5-1; D not resolved. The starting material was peripheral blood, obtained from a patient treated with radiotherapy plus ipilimumab. CDR3 coding DNA: TGCGCCAGCAGCTTGGAGGAGGTCGGCTACACCTTC. Translation: CASSLEEVGYTF.